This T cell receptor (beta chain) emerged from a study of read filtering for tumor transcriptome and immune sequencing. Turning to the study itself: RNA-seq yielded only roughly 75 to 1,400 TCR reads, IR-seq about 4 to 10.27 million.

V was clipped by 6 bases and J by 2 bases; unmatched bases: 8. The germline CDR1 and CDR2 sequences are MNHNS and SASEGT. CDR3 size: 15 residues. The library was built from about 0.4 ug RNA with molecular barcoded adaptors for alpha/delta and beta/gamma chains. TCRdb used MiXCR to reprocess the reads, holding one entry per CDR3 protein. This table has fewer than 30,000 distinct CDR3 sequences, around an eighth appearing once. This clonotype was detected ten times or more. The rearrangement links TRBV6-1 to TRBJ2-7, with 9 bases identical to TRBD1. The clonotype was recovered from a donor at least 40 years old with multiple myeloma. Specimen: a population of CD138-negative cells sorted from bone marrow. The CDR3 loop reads CASRADRGDTYEQYF. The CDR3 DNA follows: TGTGCCAGCAGGGCGGACAGGGGAGACACCTACGAGCAGTACTTC.